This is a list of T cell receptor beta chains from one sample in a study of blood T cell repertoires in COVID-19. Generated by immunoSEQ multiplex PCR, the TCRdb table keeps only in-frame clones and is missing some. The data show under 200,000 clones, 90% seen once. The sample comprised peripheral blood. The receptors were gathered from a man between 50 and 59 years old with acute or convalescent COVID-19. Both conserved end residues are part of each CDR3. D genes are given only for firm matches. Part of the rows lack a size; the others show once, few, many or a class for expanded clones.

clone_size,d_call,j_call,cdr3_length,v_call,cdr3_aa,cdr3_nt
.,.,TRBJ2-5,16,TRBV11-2,CASSQGRDRYQETQYF,TGTGCCAGCAGCCAGGGCCGAGACAGGTACCAAGAGACCCAGTACTTC
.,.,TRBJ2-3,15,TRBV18,CASSPGPQGQDTQYF,TGTGCCAGCTCACCCGGTCCCCAGGGGCAAGATACGCAGTATTTT
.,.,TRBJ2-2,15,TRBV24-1,CATSTGSSNTGELFF,TGTGCCACCAGCACAGGGAGCTCGAACACCGGGGAGCTGTTTTTT
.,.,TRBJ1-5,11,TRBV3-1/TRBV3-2,CASSHLEPQHF,TGTGCCAGCAGCCATCTCGAGCCCCAGCATTTT
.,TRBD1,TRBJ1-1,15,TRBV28,CASSLYAGGPAEAFF,TGTGCCAGCAGTTTATATGCAGGGGGGCCTGCTGAAGCTTTCTTT
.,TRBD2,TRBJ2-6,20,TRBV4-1,CASSHGPWREGPSGANVLTF,TGCGCCAGCAGCCACGGGCCTTGGCGGGAGGGCCCCTCTGGGGCCAACGTCCTGACTTTC
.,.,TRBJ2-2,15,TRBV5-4,CASSLGVANTGELFF,TGTGCCAGCAGCCTAGGAGTCGCGAACACCGGGGAGCTGTTTTTT
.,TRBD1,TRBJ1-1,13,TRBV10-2,CASRETGETEAFF,TGCGCCAGCAGGGAGACAGGGGAAACTGAAGCTTTCTTT
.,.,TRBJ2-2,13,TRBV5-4,CASSFANTGELFF,TGTGCCAGCAGCTTCGCGAACACCGGGGAGCTGTTTTTT
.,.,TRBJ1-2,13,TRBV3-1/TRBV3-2,CASSQGKNYGYTF,TGTGCCAGCAGCCAGGGCAAGAACTATGGCTACACCTTC
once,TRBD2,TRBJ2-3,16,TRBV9,CASSVEGREGTDTQYF,TGTGCCAGCAGCGTAGAAGGGCGGGAGGGGACAGATACGCAGTATTTT
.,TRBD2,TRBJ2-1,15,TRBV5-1,CASSSGTSGNNEQFF,TGCGCCAGCAGCTCCGGGACTAGCGGGAACAATGAGCAGTTCTTC
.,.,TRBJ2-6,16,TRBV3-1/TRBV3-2,CASSQEGASGANVLTF,TGTGCCAGCAGCCAAGAGGGGGCCTCTGGGGCCAACGTCCTGACTTTC
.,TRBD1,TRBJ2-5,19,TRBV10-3,CAIISPDRGTSYHQETQYF,TGTGCCATCATTTCTCCGGACAGGGGGACCAGTTACCACCAAGAGACCCAGTACTTC
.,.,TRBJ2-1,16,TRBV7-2,CASSSAGSGSYNEQFF,TGTGCCAGCAGCTCCGCGGGCTCGGGCTCCTACAATGAGCAGTTCTTC